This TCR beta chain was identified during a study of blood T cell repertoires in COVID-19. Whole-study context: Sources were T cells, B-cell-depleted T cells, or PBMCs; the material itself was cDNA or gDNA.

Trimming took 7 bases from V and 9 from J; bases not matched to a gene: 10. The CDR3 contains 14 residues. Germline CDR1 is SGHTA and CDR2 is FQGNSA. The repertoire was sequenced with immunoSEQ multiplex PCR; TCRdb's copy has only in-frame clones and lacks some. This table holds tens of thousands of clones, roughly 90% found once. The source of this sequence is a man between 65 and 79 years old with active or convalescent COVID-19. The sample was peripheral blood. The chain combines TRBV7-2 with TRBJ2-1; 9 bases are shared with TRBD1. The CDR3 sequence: CASTLDRGISEQFF. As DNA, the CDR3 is TGTGCCAGCACCCTCGACAGGGGGATCAGTGAGCAGTTCTTC.